Below are 32 T cell receptor beta chains sequenced from a single sample in a study of CD8 T cells in ankylosing spondylitis. TCRdb ran MiXCR on the 5' RACE reads and lists one entry per CDR3 protein. The sample holds about 140,000 distinct CDR3 sequences, more than 7% seen once. Specimen: synovial fluid, either unsorted or a sorted T cell fraction (not recorded which). The receptors stem from a male donor with ankylosing spondylitis.

To note about this clonotype: The junction departs from germline at one end; a sequencing error may be responsible. The genes are TRBV10-3 and TRBJ2-5; D possibly corresponds to TRBD2 (6 bases). This CDR3 has 16 amino acids. Germline CDR1 is ENHRY and CDR2 is SYGVKD. DNA of the CDR3: TGTACCATCAGTGAGCCTTCGGGAGTCCCCCAAGAGACCCAGTACTTC. It translates to CTISEPSGVPQETQYF.

The chain is built from TRBV24-1 and TRBJ2-5; no definite D call. V gave up 4 bases and J gave up 4 bases, with 12 bases separating them. This CDR3 contains 14 residues. Per germline, CDR1 KGHDR and CDR2 SFDVKD. The CDR3 region has the DNA TGTGCCACCAGTGACTCCATATCCGGAGAGACCCAGTACTTC. Its protein product is CATSDSISGETQYF.

The chain has TRBV4-3 and TRBJ2-6; 12 bases line up with TRBD2. Per germline, CDR1 LGHNA and CDR2 YSLEER. This CDR3 is 20 amino acids long. V lost 3 bases, J lost 1 base, and 10 bases stayed unmatched. The DNA for the CDR3 is TGCGCCAGCAGCCAGGACGCTGGACTAGCGGGAATATCTGGGGCCAACGTCCTGACTTTC. Translation gives CASSQDAGLAGISGANVLTF.

This clonotype appeared a few times. The gene calls are TRBV2 and TRBJ1-5; 7 positions agree with TRBD1. V was clipped by 8 bases and J by 5 bases; unmatched bases: 3. Germline V CDR1 and CDR2: SNHLY, FYNNEI. The length of the CDR3 is 12 residues. This CDR3 is CASRDSYQPQHF. CDR3 bases: TGTGCCAGCCGGGACAGTTATCAGCCCCAGCATTTT.

This clonotype showed up many times. This chain joins TRBV2 and TRBJ1-1; TRBD1 aligns across 7 bases. With 8 bases clipped from V and 5 bases from J, the junction kept 8 bases outside the gene matches. The V gene's germline CDR1 is SNHLY and CDR2 FYNNEI. The CDR3 length is 13 residues. The CDR3 bases are TGTGCCAGCGGGGGACAGTTCCGAACTGAAGCTTTCTTT. Translation: CASGGQFRTEAFF.

In its sample, this clonotype was seen a few times. The V and J genes are TRBV28 and TRBJ2-7; TRBD2 matches 10 bases. V shed 5 bases and J 4 bases; nucleotides not matched to a gene: 8. The germline gives CDR1 MDHEN, CDR2 SYDVKM. The CDR3 spans 15 residues. CDR3 in DNA: TGTGCCAGCAGTCTTAGGACTAGCGGACTTTACGAGCAGTACTTC. Protein: CASSLRTSGLYEQYF.

This clonotype was seen a few times. The chain is built from TRBV2 and TRBJ2-2; D remains ambiguous. Germline values: CDR1 SNHLY, CDR2 FYNNEI. The CDR3 length is 12 residues. V was cut by 6 bases and J by 6 bases, with 8 bases left in between. CDR3: CASRESAGELFF. The CDR3 coding sequence is TGTGCCAGCAGGGAATCCGCCGGGGAGCTGTTTTTT.

This clonotype was seen repeatedly, ten times or more. The chain has TRBV6-6 and TRBJ1-5; D is unresolved. Germline CDR1 is MNHNY and CDR2 is SVGAGI (reference sequence). Trimming took 8 bases from V and 4 from J, leaving 12 bases between them. The CDR3 has 13 residues. CDR3 coding DNA: TGTGCCAGCGTCAGAGGAAGGAATCAGCCCCAGCATTTT. Translation gives CASVRGRNQPQHF.

By sample fraction, this clonotype is medium-sized. The V and J genes are TRBV7-2 and TRBJ2-4; possibly TRBD2 for D (6 bases). The CDR3 loop spans 14 amino acids. The V end lost 3 bases, the J end lost 7 bases, and 13 bases lay between the germline ends. Germline V gene lookup returns CDR1 SGHTA and CDR2 FQGNSA. CDR3 bases: TGTGCCAGCAGCTTGGGTCGGGAGTTTAACATTCAGTACTTC. As protein: CASSLGREFNIQYF.

This clonotype was seen at least ten times. The rearrangement joins TRBV2 to TRBJ2-1; no definite D call. The germline V and J ends were trimmed by 5 bases and 7 bases, with 12 bases remaining between them. Germline CDR1 and CDR2: SNHLY and FYNNEI. The CDR3 runs to 13 residues. This CDR3 reads CASSFSRGNEQFF. CDR3 bases: TGTGCCAGCAGTTTCTCGCGTGGGAATGAGCAGTTCTTC.

In this sample, this clonotype turned up a few times. The chain employs TRBV9 and TRBJ2-1, with D possibly matching TRBD2 (6 bases). Germline V lookup: CDR1 SGDLS, CDR2 YYNGEE. The CDR3 is made up of 15 amino acids. Trimming left V 0 bases short and J 5 bases short, with 12 bases between. Here the CDR3 DNA reads TGTGCCAGCAGCGTAGGAGGAGGGAGACACAATGAGCAGTTCTTC. Translation gives CASSVGGGRHNEQFF.

This clonotype was counted at least ten times. The chain carries TRBV29-1 and TRBJ1-1, with D unclear. The length of the CDR3 is 14 residues. With 1 base removed from V and 5 bases from J, the gap between germline ends came to 14 bases. Germline CDR1 and CDR2: SQVTM and ANQGSEA. As DNA, the CDR3 is TGCAGCGTTGAAGGGGTGGTAAGAAGGACTGAAGCTTTCTTT. This sequence encodes CSVEGVVRRTEAFF.

This clonotype was detected only a few times. The chain recombines TRBV29-1 with TRBJ1-4; 7 nucleotides agree with TRBD1. The length of the CDR3 is 12 residues. Germline CDR1 is SQVTM and CDR2 is ANQGSEA. V dropped 8 bases and J dropped 7; count of bases not matched to a gene: 7. The CDR3 coding sequence is TGCAGCTTCCGACAGGGAGGTGAAAAACTGTTTTTT. Protein sequence: CSFRQGGEKLFF.

This clonotype was detected ten times or more. The J gene is TRBJ2-7, the V gene TRBV6-5, with D possibly matching TRBD2 (5 bases). CDR1 and CDR2 from the germline V gene are MNHEY and SVGAGI. V lost 2 bases and J lost 4, with 9 bases in between. The CDR3 runs to 13 residues. The CDR3 region is CASSYREGYEQYF. The CDR3, as DNA: TGTGCCAGCAGTTACAGAGAGGGATACGAGCAGTACTTC.

This clonotype was detected many times. The chain carries TRBV7-2 and TRBJ2-1; D remains unclear. Germline V gene data show CDR1 as SGHTA and CDR2 as FQGNSA. Deletions cut 5 bases from V and 7 bases from J, with 9 bases between. The CDR3 runs 12 residues. The CDR3 here is CASSLNSNEQFF. The DNA for the CDR3 is TGTGCCAGCAGCCTCAACTCGAATGAGCAGTTCTTC.

This clonotype was recorded at least ten times. This chain connects TRBV9 to TRBJ1-1, with D perhaps matching TRBD1 (6 bases). The V end lost 4 bases, the J end lost 0 bases, and 10 bases lay between the germline ends. The CDR3 sequence is 14 residues long. Per germline, CDR1 SGDLS and CDR2 YYNGEE. CDR3: CASSPGQLNTEAFF. In DNA, the CDR3 is TGTGCCAGCAGCCCAGGACAGTTGAACACTGAAGCTTTCTTT.

This clonotype was detected many times. The V call is TRBV9, the J call TRBJ2-7, with D possibly matching TRBD1 (6 bases). CDR1 is SGDLS and CDR2 is YYNGEE in the germline V gene. V lost 3 bases and J 4 bases, leaving 20 bases between the germline ends. The CDR3 is made up of 16 amino acids. CDR3 amino acids: CASSASGTNNFYEQYF. The CDR3, as DNA: TGTGCCAGCAGCGCCTCCGGGACAAACAATTTTTACGAGCAGTACTTC.

CDR3: CASSVSGKNIQYF. CDR3 nucleotide sequence: TGTGCCAGCAGCGTAAGCGGTAAAAACATTCAGTACTTC. The chain joins TRBV9 to TRBJ2-4, with D perhaps TRBD2 (5 bases). The CDR3 contains 13 residues. The V and J ends lost 1 base and 4 bases respectively, with 6 bases between them. Germline loops: CDR1 SGDLS, CDR2 YYNGEE. The whole variable domain, remainder taken from reference TRBV9 and TRBJ2-4, is DSGVTQTPKHLITATGQRVTLRCSPRSGDLSVYWYQQSLDQGLQFLIQYYNGEERAKGNILERFSAQQFPDLHSELNLSSLELGDSALYFCASSVSGKNIQYFGAGTRLSVL.

This chain links TRBV28 with TRBJ2-7; tentative D call: TRBD2 (6 bases). Germline V gene sequence: CDR1 MDHEN, CDR2 SYDVKM. Trimming cost V 10 bases and J 5 bases, with 18 bases left between them. This CDR3 spans 13 amino acids. Here the CDR3 DNA reads TGTGCCATCGCACCTGGACTACAGAACGAGCAGTACTTC. Amino acids: CAIAPGLQNEQYF.

This clonotype was observed many times. The V and J genes are TRBV28 and TRBJ2-7, with 11 bases aligning to TRBD2. After removal of 4 bases from V and 4 bases from J, the junction contained 6 bases not matched to a gene. The CDR3 has 15 amino acids. The germline V gene encodes CDR1 MDHEN and CDR2 SYDVKM. This chain's CDR3 is CASSSPSGGLYEQYF. The CDR3, as DNA: TGTGCCAGCAGTTCACCTAGCGGGGGGTTGTACGAGCAGTACTTC.

The V and J genes are TRBV9 and TRBJ2-3; no clear D gene. In germline, CDR1 is SGDLS, CDR2 YYNGEE. CDR3 length: 15 residues. With 3 bases removed from V and 2 bases from J, the gap between germline ends came to 13 bases. CDR3: CASSDVSLSTDTQYF. For the CDR3, the DNA is TGTGCCAGCAGCGACGTTAGTCTATCCACAGATACGCAGTATTTT.

This clonotype was counted many times. The V gene is TRBV12-3 or TRBV12-4, the J gene TRBJ1-2; a possible D gene is TRBD1 (6 bases). The CDR3 sequence is 13 residues long. Trimming took off 3 bases at V and 3 bases at J, with 8 bases between the two ends. DNA of the CDR3: TGTGCCAGCAGTTTGCGGACAGACTATGGCTACACCTTC. Protein product: CASSLRTDYGYTF.

This clonotype was observed at least ten times. The gene calls are TRBV20-1 and TRBJ1-5; a possible D gene is TRBD1 (6 bases). CDR3 length: 14 amino acids. Deletions cut 2 bases from V and 6 bases from J, with 14 bases between. Germline V gene data show CDR1 as DFQATT and CDR2 as SNEGSKA (reference sequence). The CDR3 region is CSARWRTAGQPQHF. CDR3 bases: TGCAGTGCTAGATGGCGGACAGCAGGTCAGCCCCAGCATTTT.

This clonotype was counted many times. V is TRBV7-2 and J is TRBJ1-5; D possibly corresponds to TRBD1 (6 bases). The CDR3 contains 15 residues. V gave up 5 bases and J gave up 4 bases, with 15 bases separating them. The germline gives CDR1 SGHTA, CDR2 FQGNSA. Written as DNA, the CDR3 is TGTGCCAGCAGCCCCCTCGGAGGGGGGAATCAGCCCCAGCATTTT. It is translated as CASSPLGGGNQPQHF.

This chain uses TRBV9 with TRBJ2-7; possibly TRBD1 for D (6 bases). Germline V lookup: CDR1 SGDLS, CDR2 YYNGEE. Trimming pared 3 bases from V and 4 bases from J, leaving 11 bases between. The CDR3 spans 13 residues. The CDR3 region is CASSAGTRYEQYF. In nucleotides, the CDR3 is TGTGCCAGCAGCGCAGGGACACGGTACGAGCAGTACTTC.

In its sample, this clonotype was seen a few times. For the CDR3, the DNA is TGCAGTGCTAGAGATAGAGCCTTTTTGACGTGGGAGCAGTTCTTC. Protein product: CSARDRAFLTWEQFF. The chain employs TRBV20-1 and TRBJ2-1; no firm D call. The ends were cut back, 0 bases at V and 10 bases at J, with 19 bases in the middle. CDR1 is DFQATT, CDR2 SNEGSKA, per germline (reference sequence). The length of the CDR3 is 15 residues.

The chain uses TRBV5-1 and TRBJ2-3; 7 nucleotides align to TRBD1. This CDR3 contains 15 residues. Germline V gene data show CDR1 as SGHRS and CDR2 as YFSETQ. Trimming at V came to 3 bases and at J to 1 base, leaving 5 bases not matched to a gene. The CDR3 DNA follows: TGCGCCAGCAGCTCCTTTGGACAGGGCACAGATACGCAGTATTTT. The encoded protein is CASSSFGQGTDTQYF. Drawing the rest from reference TRBV5-1 and TRBJ2-3, the complete variable domain is KAGVTQTPRYLIKTRGQQVTLSCSPISGHRSVSWYQQTPGQGLQFLFEYFSETQRNKGNFPGRFSGRQFSNSRSEMNVSTLELGDSALYLCASSSFGQGTDTQYFGPGTRLTVL.

This clonotype was picked up many times. The chain employs TRBV7-3 and TRBJ2-7; D remains ambiguous. V lost 2 bases and J 5 bases, leaving 16 bases between the germline ends. Germline-derived CDR1 and CDR2 are SGHTA and FQGTGA. The CDR3 is 15 amino acids. The CDR3 loop reads CASSLGPDLKDEQYF. The CDR3 DNA is TGTGCCAGCAGCTTAGGGCCGGATTTGAAGGACGAGCAGTACTTC.

This clonotype was observed at least ten times. The chain couples TRBV12-3 or TRBV12-4 to TRBJ1-2; TRBD1 matches 9 bases. V dropped 2 bases and J dropped 8; count of bases not matched to a gene: 9. The CDR3 extends over 15 amino acids. CDR3 residues: CASSLYGDREQGYTF. The CDR3 coding sequence is TGTGCCAGCAGTTTATATGGGGACAGGGAGCAGGGCTACACCTTC.

This clonotype appeared many times. The V gene is TRBV5-6, the J gene TRBJ2-3, with D possibly being TRBD1 (6 bases). The CDR3 consists of 15 residues. Trimming stripped 0 bases from V and 3 bases from J, with 11 bases between. Germline loops: CDR1 SGHDT, CDR2 YYEEEE. CDR3 DNA: TGTGCCAGCAGCTTGGCGCAGGGGTTAACAGATACGCAGTATTTT. Protein: CASSLAQGLTDTQYF. Based on the CDR3 plus reference TRBV5-6 and TRBJ2-3, the full variable domain is DAGVTQSPTHLIKTRGQQVTLRCSPKSGHDTVSWYQQALGQGPQFIFQYYEEEERQRGNFPDRFSGHQFPNYSSELNVNALLLGDSALYLCASSLAQGLTDTQYFGPGTRLTVL.

The DNA of the CDR3 is TGTGCCGCGTGGCGTGGGGGGGGCGGGGAGCTGTTTTTT. Encoded protein: CAAWRGGGGELFF. The chain couples TRBV28 to TRBJ2-2; 7 bases are a match to TRBD2. The CDR3 loop spans 13 amino acids. Germline-derived CDR1 and CDR2 are MDHEN and SYDVKM. V lost 11 bases to trimming and J lost 7 bases; unmatched junction nucleotides: 10.

In its sample, this clonotype was seen many times. The chain joins TRBV5-1 to TRBJ2-3; 10 positions agree with TRBD1. There are 16 residues in the CDR3. The ends lost 3 bases at V and 6 bases at J; junction bases unmatched: 10. Germline CDR1 reads SGHRS; CDR2 reads YFSETQ. The chain's CDR3 is CASSWTAEGQGDTQYF. The CDR3 DNA reads TGCGCCAGCAGCTGGACCGCGGAGGGACAGGGGGATACGCAGTATTTT.